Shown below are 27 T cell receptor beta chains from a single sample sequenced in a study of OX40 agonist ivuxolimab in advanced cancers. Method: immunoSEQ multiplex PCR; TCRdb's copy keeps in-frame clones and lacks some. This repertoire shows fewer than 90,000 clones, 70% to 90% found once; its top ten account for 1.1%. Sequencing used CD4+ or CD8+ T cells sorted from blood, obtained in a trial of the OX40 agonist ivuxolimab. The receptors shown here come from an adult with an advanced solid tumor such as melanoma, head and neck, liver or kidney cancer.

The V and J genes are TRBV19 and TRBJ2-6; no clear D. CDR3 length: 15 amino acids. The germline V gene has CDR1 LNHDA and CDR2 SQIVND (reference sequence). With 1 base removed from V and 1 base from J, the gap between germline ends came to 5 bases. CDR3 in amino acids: CASSIGSSGANVLTF. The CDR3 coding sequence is TGTGCCAGTAGTATAGGGAGTTCTGGGGCCAACGTCCTGACTTTC.

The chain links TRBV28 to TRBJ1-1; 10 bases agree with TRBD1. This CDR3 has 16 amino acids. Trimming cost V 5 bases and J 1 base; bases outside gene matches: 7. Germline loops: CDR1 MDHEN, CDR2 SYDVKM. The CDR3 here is CASSPGDRGPNTEAFF. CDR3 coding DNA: TGTGCCAGCAGTCCAGGGGACAGGGGACCGAACACTGAAGCTTTCTTT.

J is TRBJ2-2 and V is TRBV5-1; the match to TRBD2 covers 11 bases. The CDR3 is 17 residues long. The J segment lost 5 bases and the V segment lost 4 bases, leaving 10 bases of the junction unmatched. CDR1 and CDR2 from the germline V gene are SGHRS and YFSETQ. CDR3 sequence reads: CASSREGLAGGTGELFF. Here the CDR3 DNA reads TGCGCCAGCAGCAGGGAAGGACTAGCGGGTGGGACCGGGGAGCTGTTTTTT.

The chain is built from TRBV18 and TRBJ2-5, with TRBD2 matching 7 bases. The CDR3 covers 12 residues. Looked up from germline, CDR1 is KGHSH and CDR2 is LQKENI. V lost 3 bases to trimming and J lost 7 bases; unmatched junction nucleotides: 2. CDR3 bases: TGTGCCAGCTCACCGGGAGGGTGGACCCAGTACTTC. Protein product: CASSPGGWTQYF.

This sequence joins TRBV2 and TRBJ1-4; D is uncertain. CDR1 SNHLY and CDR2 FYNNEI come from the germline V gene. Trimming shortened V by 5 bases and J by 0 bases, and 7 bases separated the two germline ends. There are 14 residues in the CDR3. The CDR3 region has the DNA TGTGCCAGCAGTCAAGGGCCAACTAATGAAAAACTGTTTTTT. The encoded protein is CASSQGPTNEKLFF.

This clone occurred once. CDR3 loop: CASSLAQGPDTQYF. DNA of the CDR3: TGTGCCAGCAGCTTAGCCCAGGGACCAGATACGCAGTATTTT. The rearrangement links TRBV7-2 to TRBJ2-3, with D tentatively TRBD1 or TRBD2 (5 bases each). V shed 0 bases and J shed 4 bases, with 8 bases lying between them. Germline values: CDR1 SGHTA, CDR2 FQGNSA. This CDR3 is built from 14 residues.

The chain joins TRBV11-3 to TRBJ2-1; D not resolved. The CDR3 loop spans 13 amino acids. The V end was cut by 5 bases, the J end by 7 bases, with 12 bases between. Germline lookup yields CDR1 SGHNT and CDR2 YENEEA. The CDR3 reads CASSGKGRNEQFF. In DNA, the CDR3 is TGTGCCAGCAGCGGAAAGGGTCGAAATGAGCAGTTCTTC.

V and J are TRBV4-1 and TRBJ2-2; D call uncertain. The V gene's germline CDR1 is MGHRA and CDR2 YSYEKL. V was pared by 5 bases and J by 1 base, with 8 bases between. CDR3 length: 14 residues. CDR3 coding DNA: TGCGCCAGCAGCGAAGCAGTGAACACCGGGGAGCTGTTTTTT. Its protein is CASSEAVNTGELFF.

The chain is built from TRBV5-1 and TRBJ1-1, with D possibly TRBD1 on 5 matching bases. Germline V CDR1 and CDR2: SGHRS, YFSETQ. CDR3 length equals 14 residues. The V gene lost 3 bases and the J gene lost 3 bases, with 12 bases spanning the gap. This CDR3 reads CASSWKGLDTEAFF. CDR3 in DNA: TGCGCCAGCAGCTGGAAGGGGCTGGACACTGAAGCTTTCTTT.

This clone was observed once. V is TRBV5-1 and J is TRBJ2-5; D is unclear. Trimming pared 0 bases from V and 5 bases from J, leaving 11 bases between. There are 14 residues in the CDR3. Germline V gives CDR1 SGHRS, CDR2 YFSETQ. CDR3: CASSLAGREETQYF. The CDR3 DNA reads TGCGCCAGCAGCTTGGCGGGTCGCGAGGAGACCCAGTACTTC.

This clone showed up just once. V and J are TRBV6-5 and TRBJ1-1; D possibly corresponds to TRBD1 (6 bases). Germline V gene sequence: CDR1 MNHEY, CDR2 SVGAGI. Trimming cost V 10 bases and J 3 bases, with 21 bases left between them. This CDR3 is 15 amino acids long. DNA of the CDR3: TGTGCCACCTGGTTGGCAGGGGCAAGGTACACTGAAGCTTTCTTT. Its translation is CATWLAGARYTEAFF.

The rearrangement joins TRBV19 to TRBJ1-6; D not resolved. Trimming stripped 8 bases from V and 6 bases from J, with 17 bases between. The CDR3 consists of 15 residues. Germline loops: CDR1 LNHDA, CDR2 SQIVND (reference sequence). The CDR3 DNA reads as TGTGCCAGTCAGCGGAGGGTGCGGGGTAATTCACCCCTCCACTTT. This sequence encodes CASQRRVRGNSPLHF.

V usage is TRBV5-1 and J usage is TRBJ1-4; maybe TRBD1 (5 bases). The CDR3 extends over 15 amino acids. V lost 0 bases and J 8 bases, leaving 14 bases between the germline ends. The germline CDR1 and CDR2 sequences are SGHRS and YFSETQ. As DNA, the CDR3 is TGCGCCAGCAGCTTGGATGCAGGGCGGGGAGAAAAACTGTTTTTT. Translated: CASSLDAGRGEKLFF.

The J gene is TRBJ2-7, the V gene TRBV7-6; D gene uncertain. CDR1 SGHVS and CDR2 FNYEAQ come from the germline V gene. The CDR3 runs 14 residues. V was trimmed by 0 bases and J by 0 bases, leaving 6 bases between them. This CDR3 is CASSLAARSYEQYF. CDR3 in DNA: TGTGCCAGCAGCTTAGCGGCGCGCTCCTACGAGCAGTACTTC. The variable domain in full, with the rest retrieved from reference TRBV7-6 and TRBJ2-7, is GAGVSQSPRYKVTKRGQDVALRCDPISGHVSLYWYRQALGQGPEFLTYFNYEAQQDKSGLPNDRFSAERPEGSISTLTIQRTEQRDSAMYRCASSLAARSYEQYFGPGTRLTVT.

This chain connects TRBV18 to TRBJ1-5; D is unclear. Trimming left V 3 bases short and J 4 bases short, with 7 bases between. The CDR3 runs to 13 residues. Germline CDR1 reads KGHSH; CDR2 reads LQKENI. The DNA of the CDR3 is TGTGCCAGCTCACCTAATCCTAATCAGCCCCAGCATTTT. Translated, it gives CASSPNPNQPQHF.

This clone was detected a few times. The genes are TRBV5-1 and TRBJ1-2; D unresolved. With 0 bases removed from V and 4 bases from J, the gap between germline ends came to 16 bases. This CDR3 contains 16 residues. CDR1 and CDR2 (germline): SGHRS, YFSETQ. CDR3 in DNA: TGCGCCAGCAGCTTGGGGGCGCCCGCGGACTCCTATGGCTACACCTTC. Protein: CASSLGAPADSYGYTF.

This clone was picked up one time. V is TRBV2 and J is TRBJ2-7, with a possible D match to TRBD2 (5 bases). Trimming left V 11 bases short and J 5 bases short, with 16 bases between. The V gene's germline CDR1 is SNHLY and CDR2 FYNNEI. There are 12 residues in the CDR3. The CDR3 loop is CAGPGRRDEQYF. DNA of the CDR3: TGTGCCGGTCCTGGACGGCGGGACGAGCAGTACTTC.

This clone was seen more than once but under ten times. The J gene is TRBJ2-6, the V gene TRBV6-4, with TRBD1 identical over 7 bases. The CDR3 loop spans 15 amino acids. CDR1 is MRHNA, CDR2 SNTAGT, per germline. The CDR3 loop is CAAGQDSSGANVLTF. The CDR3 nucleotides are TGTGCGGCCGGACAGGACAGCTCTGGGGCCAACGTCCTGACTTTC.

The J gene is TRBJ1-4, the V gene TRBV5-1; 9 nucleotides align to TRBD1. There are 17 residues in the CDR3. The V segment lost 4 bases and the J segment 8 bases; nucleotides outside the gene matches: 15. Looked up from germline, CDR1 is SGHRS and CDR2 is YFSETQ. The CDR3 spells CASSLNPVQGAGEKLFF. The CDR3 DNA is TGCGCCAGCAGCCTAAATCCAGTACAGGGGGCCGGGGAAAAACTGTTTTTT.

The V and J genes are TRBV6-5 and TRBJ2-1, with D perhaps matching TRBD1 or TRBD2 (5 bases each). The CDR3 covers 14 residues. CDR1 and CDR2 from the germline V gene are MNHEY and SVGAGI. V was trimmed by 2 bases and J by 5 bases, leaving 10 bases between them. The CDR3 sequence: CASSYRGPHNEQFF. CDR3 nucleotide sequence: TGTGCCAGCAGTTACCGGGGCCCCCACAATGAGCAGTTCTTC.

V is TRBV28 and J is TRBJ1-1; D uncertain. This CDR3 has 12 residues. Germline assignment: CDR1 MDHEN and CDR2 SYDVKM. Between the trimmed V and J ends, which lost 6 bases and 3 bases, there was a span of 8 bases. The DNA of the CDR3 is TGTGCCAGCAGCAGAGTCGACACTGAAGCTTTCTTT. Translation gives CASSRVDTEAFF.

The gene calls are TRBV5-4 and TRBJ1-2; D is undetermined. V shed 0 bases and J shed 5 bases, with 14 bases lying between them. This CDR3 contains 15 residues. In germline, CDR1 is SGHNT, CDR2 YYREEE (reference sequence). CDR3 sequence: CASSLVGLVEYGYTF. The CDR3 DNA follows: TGTGCCAGCAGCTTGGTTGGATTGGTAGAATATGGCTACACCTTC. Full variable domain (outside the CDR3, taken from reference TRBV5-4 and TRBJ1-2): ETGVTQSPTHLIKTRGQQVTLRCSSQSGHNTVSWYQQALGQGPQFIFQYYREEENGRGNFPPRFSGLQFPNYSSELNVNALELDDSALYLCASSLVGLVEYGYTFGSGTRLTVV.

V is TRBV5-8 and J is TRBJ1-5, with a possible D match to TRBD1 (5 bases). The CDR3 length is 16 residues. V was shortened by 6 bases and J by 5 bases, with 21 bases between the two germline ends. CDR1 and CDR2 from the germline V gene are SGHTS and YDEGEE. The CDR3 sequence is CASTGGGFSVDQPQHF. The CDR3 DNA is TGTGCCAGCACCGGGGGGGGGTTCAGCGTAGATCAGCCCCAGCATTTT.

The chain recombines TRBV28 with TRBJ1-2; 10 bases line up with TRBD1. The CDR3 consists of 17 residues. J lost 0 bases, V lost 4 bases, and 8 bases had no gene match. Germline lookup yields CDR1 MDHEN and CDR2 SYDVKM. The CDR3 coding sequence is TGTGCCAGCAGTTCAGAAGACAGGGGGCGTACTAACTATGGCTACACCTTC. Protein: CASSSEDRGRTNYGYTF.

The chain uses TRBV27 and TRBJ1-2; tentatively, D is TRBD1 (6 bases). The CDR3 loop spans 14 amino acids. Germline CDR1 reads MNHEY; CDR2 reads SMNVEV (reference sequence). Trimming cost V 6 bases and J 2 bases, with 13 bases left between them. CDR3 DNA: TGTGCCAGCAGAAAGGACAGCCTCAACTATGGCTACACCTTC. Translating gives CASRKDSLNYGYTF.

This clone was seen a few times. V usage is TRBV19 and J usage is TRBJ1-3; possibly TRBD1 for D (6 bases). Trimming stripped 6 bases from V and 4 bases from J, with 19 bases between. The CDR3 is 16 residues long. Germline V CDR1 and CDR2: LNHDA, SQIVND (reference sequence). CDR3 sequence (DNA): TGTGCCAGTAGATCCGCGACCCGGACAGAAGGAAACACCATATATTTT. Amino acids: CASRSATRTEGNTIYF.

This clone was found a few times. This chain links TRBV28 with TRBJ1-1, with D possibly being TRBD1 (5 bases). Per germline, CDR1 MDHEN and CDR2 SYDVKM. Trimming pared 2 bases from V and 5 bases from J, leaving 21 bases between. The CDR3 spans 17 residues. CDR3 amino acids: CASSLTGRRDRTTEAFF. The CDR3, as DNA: TGTGCCAGCAGTTTAACGGGGCGACGCGACCGAACGACTGAAGCTTTCTTT. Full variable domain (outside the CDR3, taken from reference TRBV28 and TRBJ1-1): DVKVTQSSRYLVKRTGEKVFLECVQDMDHENMFWYRQDPGLGLRLIYFSYDVKMKEKGDIPEGYSVSREKKERFSLILESASTNQTSMYLCASSLTGRRDRTTEAFFGQGTRLTVV.